These 28 T cell receptor beta chains were all obtained from the same sample, sequenced in a study of patients and donors after allogeneic stem cell transplantation. TCRdb reprocessed the RT-PCR reads via MiXCR and lists one record per CDR3 protein. Among about a million distinct CDR3 sequences listed, over 15% were seen once. What was sequenced was blood, either unsorted or a sorted T cell fraction (not recorded which). All receptors come from a human donor who was either an allogeneic HSCT recipient or a stem cell or donor lymphocyte infusion donor (not recorded which). It is not recorded whose cells these are; they may come from a transplant donor.

Only a few counts were recorded for this clonotype. The chain employs TRBV4-1 and TRBJ2-2, with TRBD2 matching over 9 bases. Germline V lookup: CDR1 MGHRA, CDR2 YSYEKL. Trimming cost V 0 bases and J 0 bases; bases outside gene matches: 17. The CDR3 is made up of 22 amino acids. The CDR3 is CASSQDLWRLADNATNTGELFF. The CDR3 DNA sequence: TGCGCCAGCAGCCAAGATCTATGGAGACTAGCGGATAATGCTACGAACACCGGGGAGCTGTTTTTT.

The CDR3 coding sequence is TGCGCCAGCGGGGCTAGCCTCACAGATACGCAGTATTTT. This gives the protein CASGASLTDTQYF. The chain uses TRBV5-1 and TRBJ2-3; D may be TRBD1 or TRBD2 (5 bases each). There are 13 residues in the CDR3. Trimming pared 7 bases from V and 2 bases from J, leaving 11 bases between. CDR1 is SGHRS, CDR2 YFSETQ, per germline.

The CDR3 reads CASTIGQGQLTQYF. Written as DNA, the CDR3 is TGTGCCAGCACCATCGGACAGGGGCAGCTGACGCAGTATTTT. The rearrangement joins TRBV9 to TRBJ2-3; 9 bases match TRBD1. Germline assignment: CDR1 SGDLS and CDR2 YYNGEE. V lost 6 bases, J lost 9 bases, and 11 bases stayed unmatched. This CDR3 has 14 amino acids. The full variable domain, with the rest looked up from reference TRBV9 and TRBJ2-3, is DSGVTQTPKHLITATGQRVTLRCSPRSGDLSVYWYQQSLDQGLQFLIQYYNGEERAKGNILERFSAQQFPDLHSELNLSSLELGDSALYFCASTIGQGQLTQYFGPGTRLTVL.

The chain has TRBV2 and TRBJ1-2; weak D call: TRBD1 (6 bases). V was trimmed by 2 bases and J by 8 bases, leaving 15 bases between them. This CDR3 is 14 amino acids long. From germline, CDR1 is SNHLY and CDR2 FYNNEI. CDR3 coding DNA: TGTGCCAGCAGTGAAAAGACCGGACAGATAGGCTACACCTTC. This translates into CASSEKTGQIGYTF.

The chain has TRBV9 and TRBJ1-5; D is perhaps TRBD1 (6 bases). From germline, CDR1 is SGDLS and CDR2 YYNGEE. The V end was cut by 4 bases, the J end by 0 bases, with 14 bases between. The CDR3 is 16 amino acids. The CDR3 coding sequence is TGTGCCAGCAGCCTCGGAGGGGGGGATAGCAATCAGCCCCAGCATTTT. It specifies CASSLGGGDSNQPQHF.

Only a few counts were recorded for this clonotype. The chain combines TRBV4-1 with TRBJ2-3, with D perhaps TRBD2 (7 bases). Trimming removed 2 bases at V and 0 bases at J, with 18 bases between. The CDR3 sequence is 18 residues long. Per the germline V gene, CDR1 is MGHRA and CDR2 is YSYEKL. CDR3 protein: CASSQSARGGASTDTQYF. CDR3 nucleotide sequence: TGCGCCAGCAGCCAATCAGCCCGAGGGGGGGCGAGCACAGATACGCAGTATTTT.

This clonotype was picked up a small number of times. V gene TRBV5-1 combines with J gene TRBJ2-3, with D perhaps matching TRBD1 or TRBD2 (6 bases each). In germline, CDR1 is SGHRS, CDR2 YFSETQ. Between the trimmed V and J ends, which lost 9 bases and 5 bases, there was a span of 19 bases. CDR3 size: 14 residues. The CDR3 DNA reads as TGCGCCACCGCGCCTGGGGGGCTGGGAGATACGCAGTATTTT. Its protein product is CATAPGGLGDTQYF.

The chain uses TRBV30 and TRBJ2-4, with TRBD2 identical over 9 bases. V was clipped by 0 bases and J by 15 bases; unmatched bases: 15. The CDR3 runs 15 residues. Germline V CDR1 and CDR2: GTSNPN, SVGIG (reference sequence). CDR3 DNA: TGTGCCTGGAGTGTGGAATCGGCGGGGGGGCTACCTCGGTACTTC. It is translated as CAWSVESAGGLPRYF.

This clonotype showed up just a few times. The chain uses TRBV7-2 and TRBJ2-5; 11 bases align to TRBD2. The CDR3 is 17 residues long. The V and J ends lost 1 base and 4 bases, in that order; junction bases with no gene match: 8. Germline CDR1 SGHTA, CDR2 FQGNSA. CDR3 loop: CASSLVVSGGARETQYF. The CDR3 coding sequence is TGTGCCAGCAGCTTAGTGGTTAGCGGGGGGGCTAGAGAGACCCAGTACTTC.

V usage is TRBV27 and J usage is TRBJ1-1; TRBD1 aligns across 9 bases. CDR1 MNHEY and CDR2 SMNVEV come from the germline V gene (reference sequence). This CDR3 comprises 16 residues. V dropped 5 bases and J dropped 4; count of bases not matched to a gene: 11. The DNA of the CDR3 is TGTGCCAGCAGTCTACAGGGGGCGGGGATCCCCACTGAAGCTTTCTTT. Protein: CASSLQGAGIPTEAFF.

The genes are TRBV19 and TRBJ2-7; 10 bases are shared with TRBD2. Trimming took 6 bases from V and 3 from J; bases not matched to a gene: 8. The CDR3 spans 15 residues. Germline CDR1 and CDR2: LNHDA and SQIVND (reference sequence). The CDR3 protein is CASSDSSGSFYEQYF. For the CDR3, the DNA is TGTGCCAGTAGCGATTCTAGCGGGAGTTTCTACGAGCAGTACTTC.

The V call is TRBV11-2, the J call TRBJ1-6; D is unresolved. Germline V gene sequence: CDR1 SGHAT, CDR2 FQNNGV. The V and J ends lost 1 base and 7 bases respectively, with 11 bases between them. The length of the CDR3 is 15 residues. The CDR3 DNA follows: TGTGCCAGCAGCTTAGGGCGGCGGATAAATTCACCCCTCCACTTT. Protein product: CASSLGRRINSPLHF.

The CDR3 nucleotides read TGTGCCAGCTGGGTTACGGACAGGCGAAACTATGGCTACACCTTC. Protein product: CASWVTDRRNYGYTF. J is TRBJ1-2 and V is TRBV6-2 or TRBV6-3; 7 bases fit TRBD1. The trim removed 8 bases at V and 2 bases at J, leaving 11 bases unmatched. This CDR3 region has 15 residues. The germline CDR1 and CDR2 sequences are MNHEY and SVGEGT.

This clonotype has only a few counts. The chain has TRBV11-3 and TRBJ2-1; D ambiguous. The CDR3 runs 16 residues. V dropped 1 base and J dropped 4 bases, with 14 bases sitting between them. The germline gives CDR1 SGHNT, CDR2 YENEEA. The CDR3 is CASSLGALSVYNEQFF. CDR3 sequence (DNA): TGTGCCAGCAGCTTAGGCGCCCTCTCCGTGTACAATGAGCAGTTCTTC.

This clonotype was picked up a small number of times. The gene calls are TRBV2 and TRBJ1-2, with 8 nucleotides matching TRBD1. Trimming took 10 bases from V and 3 from J; bases not matched to a gene: 7. CDR1 and CDR2 from the germline V gene are SNHLY and FYNNEI. The CDR3 has 13 amino acids. Written as DNA, the CDR3 is TGTGCCAACCCGGACAGGGAGGACTATGGCTACACCTTC. Protein: CANPDREDYGYTF.

This sequence joins TRBV5-1 and TRBJ1-1; the D is unclear. Germline V gives CDR1 SGHRS, CDR2 YFSETQ. The V gene lost 3 bases and the J gene lost 0 bases, with 12 bases spanning the gap. The CDR3 spans 15 residues. The CDR3 region has the DNA TGCGCCAGCAGCTCCGCTGGACGGATGAACACTGAAGCTTTCTTT. Translation: CASSSAGRMNTEAFF.

The chain links TRBV20-1 to TRBJ1-6; 8 nucleotides line up with TRBD1. CDR1 DFQATT and CDR2 SNEGSKA come from the germline V gene (reference sequence). This CDR3 comprises 15 residues. V gave up 3 bases and J gave up 7 bases; unmatched junction bases: 8. CDR3 protein: CSARHPTGENSPLHF. CDR3 in DNA: TGCAGTGCTAGGCATCCGACAGGGGAAAATTCACCCCTCCACTTT.

The V gene is TRBV11-3, the J gene TRBJ2-5; 12 bases fit TRBD2. CDR3 size: 16 residues. Trimming at V came to 5 bases and at J to 5 bases, leaving 9 bases not matched to a gene. CDR1 is SGHNT, CDR2 YENEEA, per germline. CDR3: CASSRRLAGDGETQYF. CDR3 DNA sequence: TGTGCCAGCAGCCGTAGACTAGCGGGAGATGGTGAGACCCAGTACTTC.

This chain joins TRBV10-3 and TRBJ2-7; 7 bases align to TRBD2. Germline V gene data show CDR1 as ENHRY and CDR2 as SYGVKD. CDR3 length equals 15 residues. The V gene end was trimmed by 10 bases and the J gene end by 0 bases; junction bases not matched to a gene: 12. The CDR3 bases are TGTGCCAGCCTAGCGGTCCCCGGGGGCTCCTACGAGCAGTACTTC. Translation: CASLAVPGGSYEQYF.

The chain employs TRBV5-1 and TRBJ1-1; a possible D gene is TRBD1 (6 bases). The CDR3 runs to 16 residues. Trimming pared 5 bases from V and 0 bases from J, leaving 17 bases between. In germline, CDR1 is SGHRS, CDR2 YFSETQ. The chain's CDR3 is CASRTRGAALNTEAFF. CDR3 coding DNA: TGCGCCAGCAGGACTCGGGGGGCCGCTCTGAACACTGAAGCTTTCTTT.

The chain has TRBV20-1 and TRBJ1-2, with 8 nucleotides matching TRBD1. Trimming cost V 1 base and J 8 bases; bases outside gene matches: 12. Germline V gives CDR1 DFQATT, CDR2 SNEGSKA (reference sequence). The CDR3 totals 15 residues. CDR3 loop: CSARAHPGQVAGYTF. CDR3 in DNA: TGCAGTGCTAGAGCCCACCCGGGACAGGTGGCCGGCTACACCTTC.

This chain uses TRBV2 with TRBJ2-3; D may correspond to TRBD1 or TRBD2 (5 bases each). The CDR3 is made up of 13 amino acids. The V gene's germline CDR1 is SNHLY and CDR2 FYNNEI. The CDR3 nucleotides are TGTGCTATCCCGGGGCTAGGAGGACATACGCAGTATTTT. It codes for CAIPGLGGHTQYF.

This chain joins TRBV27 and TRBJ1-3, with 8 bases fitting TRBD1. The trim removed 6 bases at V and 4 bases at J, leaving 8 bases unmatched. Germline-derived CDR1 and CDR2 are MNHEY and SMNVEV (reference sequence). The CDR3 consists of 15 residues. CDR3 in DNA: TGTGCCAGCAGCAATTACAGGGGGACCGGAAACACCATATATTTT. This sequence encodes CASSNYRGTGNTIYF.

A few counts support this clonotype. The chain couples TRBV29-1 to TRBJ2-1; D remains unclear. Germline CDR1 reads SQVTM; CDR2 reads ANQGSEA. The V gene lost 1 base and the J gene lost 8 bases, with 15 bases spanning the gap. This CDR3 region has 14 residues. The CDR3 nucleotides read TGCAGCGTTGAAGGACTTCGGACGTCCGATGAGCAGTTCTTC. It is translated as CSVEGLRTSDEQFF.

V is TRBV24-1 and J is TRBJ2-2; D ambiguous. CDR1 and CDR2 (germline): KGHDR, SFDVKD. Trimming took off 1 base at V and 5 bases at J, with 4 bases between the two ends. The CDR3 consists of 13 residues. Here the CDR3 DNA reads TGTGCCACCAGTGATTTTGGAACCGGGGAGCTGTTTTTT. It is translated as CATSDFGTGELFF.

This clonotype was found a few times. This sequence joins TRBV4-3 and TRBJ2-1; no firm D call. Germline V gives CDR1 LGHNA, CDR2 YSLEER. This CDR3 has 15 amino acids. V was shortened by 0 bases and J by 2 bases, with 8 bases between the two germline ends. Written as DNA, the CDR3 is TGCGCCAGCAGCCAAGAAAATCCCGCCTACAATGAGCAGTTCTTC. It translates to CASSQENPAYNEQFF.

The sample holds a few counts of this clonotype. The chain has TRBV20-1 and TRBJ2-7; TRBD2 matches 7 bases. The CDR3 runs 13 residues. With V trimmed by 7 bases and J by 0 bases, 6 bases remained unmatched. Looked up from germline, CDR1 is DFQATT and CDR2 is SNEGSKA (reference sequence). This chain's CDR3 is CSVTSSGSYEQYF. CDR3 bases: TGCAGTGTGACATCTAGCGGCTCCTACGAGCAGTACTTC.

This clonotype turned up a few times. The rearrangement links TRBV7-6 to TRBJ1-5, with a tentative D call TRBD1 (6 bases). The CDR3 loop spans 13 amino acids. The V gene's germline CDR1 is SGHVS and CDR2 FNYEAQ. The V end lost 3 bases, the J end lost 7 bases, and 10 bases lay between the germline ends. CDR3 sequence: CASSLYRDQPQHF. The CDR3 DNA follows: TGTGCCAGCAGCTTGTACAGGGACCAGCCCCAGCATTTT.